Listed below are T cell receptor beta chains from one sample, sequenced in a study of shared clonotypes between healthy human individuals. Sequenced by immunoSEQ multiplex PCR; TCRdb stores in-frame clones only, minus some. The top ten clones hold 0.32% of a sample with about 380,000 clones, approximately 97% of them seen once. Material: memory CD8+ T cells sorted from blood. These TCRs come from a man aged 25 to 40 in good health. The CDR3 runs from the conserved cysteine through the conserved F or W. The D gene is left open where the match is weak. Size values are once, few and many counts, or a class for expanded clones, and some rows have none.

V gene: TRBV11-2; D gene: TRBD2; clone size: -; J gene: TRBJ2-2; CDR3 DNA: TGTGCCAGCAGCTCGCGACTAGCCCTGCTTAACACCGGGGAGCTGTTTTTT; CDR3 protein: CASSSRLALLNTGELFF
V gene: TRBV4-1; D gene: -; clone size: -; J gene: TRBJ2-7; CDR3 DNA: TGCGCCAGCAGCCAAGAGGAGGTGGGGGAGCAGTACTTC; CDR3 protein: CASSQEEVGEQYF
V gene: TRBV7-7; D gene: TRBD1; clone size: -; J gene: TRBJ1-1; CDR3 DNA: TGTGCTAGCAGCTTAGATGGGACAGGGAACACTGAAGCTTTCTTT; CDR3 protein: CASSLDGTGNTEAFF
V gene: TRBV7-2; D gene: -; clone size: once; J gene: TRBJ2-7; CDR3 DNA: TGTGCCAGCAGACCGTCGTCATATAACGAGCAGTACTTC; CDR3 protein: CASRPSSYNEQYF
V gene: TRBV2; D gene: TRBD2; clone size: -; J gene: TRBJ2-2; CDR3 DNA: TGTGCCAGCGGAACTAGCGACACCGGGGAGCTGTTTTTT; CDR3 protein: CASGTSDTGELFF
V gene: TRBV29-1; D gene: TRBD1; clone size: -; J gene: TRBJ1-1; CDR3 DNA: TGCAGCGTCCGACAGGGTTGGAACACTGAAGCTTTCTTT; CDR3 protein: CSVRQGWNTEAFF
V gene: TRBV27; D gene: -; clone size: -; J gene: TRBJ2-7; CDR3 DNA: TGTGCCAGCAGTTTCCGCAGGGGCGCTGAGCAGTACTTC; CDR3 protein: CASSFRRGAEQYF
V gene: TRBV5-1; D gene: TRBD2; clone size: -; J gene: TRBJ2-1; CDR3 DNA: TGCGCCAGCAAAGGACTAGCGGGAGTAAGGGCCTACAATGAGCAGTTCTTC; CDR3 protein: CASKGLAGVRAYNEQFF
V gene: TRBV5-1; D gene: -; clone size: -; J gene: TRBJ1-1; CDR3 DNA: TGCGCCAGCAGCGATACCGGGTCCAAAGGGGGCACTGAAGCTTTCTTT; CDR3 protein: CASSDTGSKGGTEAFF
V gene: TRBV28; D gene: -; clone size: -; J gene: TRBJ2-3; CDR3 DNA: TGTGCCAGCGGGGGATTAGGCGGAGGCGCAGATACGCAGTATTTT; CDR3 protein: CASGGLGGGADTQYF
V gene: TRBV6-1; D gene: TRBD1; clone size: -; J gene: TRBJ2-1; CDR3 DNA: TGTGCCAGCAGTGAGGACAGGGGGGCCTACAATGAGCAGTTCTTC; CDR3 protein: CASSEDRGAYNEQFF
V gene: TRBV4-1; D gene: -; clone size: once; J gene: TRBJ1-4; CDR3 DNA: TGCGCCAGCAGCCAAGGGTTCGGGTTAGGAGAAAAACTGTTTTTT; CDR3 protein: CASSQGFGLGEKLFF
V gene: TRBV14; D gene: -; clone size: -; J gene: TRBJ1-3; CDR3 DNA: TGTGCCAGCAGCCAAGGATCGAGAAACACCATATATTTT; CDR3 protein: CASSQGSRNTIYF
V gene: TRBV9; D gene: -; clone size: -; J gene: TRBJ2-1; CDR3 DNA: TGTGCCACCAGACCAGCTAGCTACAATGAGCAGTTCTTC; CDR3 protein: CATRPASYNEQFF
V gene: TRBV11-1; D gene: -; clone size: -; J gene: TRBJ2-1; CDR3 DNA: TGTGCCAGCAGCGTCTCCCCCACGGGCTCCTACAATGAGCAGTTCTTC; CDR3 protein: CASSVSPTGSYNEQFF
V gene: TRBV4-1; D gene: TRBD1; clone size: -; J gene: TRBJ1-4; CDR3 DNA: TGCGCCAGCAGCCGAACCGGGACAGCGGATGAAAAACTGTTTTTT; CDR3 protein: CASSRTGTADEKLFF
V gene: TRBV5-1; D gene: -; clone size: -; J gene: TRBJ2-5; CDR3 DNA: TGCGCCAGCAGAATAGCGGAATCCCAAGAGACCCAGTACTTC; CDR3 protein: CASRIAESQETQYF
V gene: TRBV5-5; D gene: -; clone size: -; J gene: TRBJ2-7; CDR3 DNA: TGTGCCAGCAGCTTCCTAGGGTCCGAGTTAGATGAGCAGTACTTC; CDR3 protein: CASSFLGSELDEQYF
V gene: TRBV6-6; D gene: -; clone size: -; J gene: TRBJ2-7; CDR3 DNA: TGTGCCAGCAGTTTCTTCCCAGGACGCGACACCTACGAGCAGTACTTC; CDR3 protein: CASSFFPGRDTYEQYF
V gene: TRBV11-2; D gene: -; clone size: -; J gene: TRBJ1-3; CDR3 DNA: TGTGCCAGCCCCAGAGGGAGACCCGGGATCTCTGGAAACACCATATATTTT; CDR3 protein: CASPRGRPGISGNTIYF
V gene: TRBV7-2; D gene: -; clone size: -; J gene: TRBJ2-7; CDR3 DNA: TGTGCCAGCAGCTTAGGGCCCCCATTGGAGCAGTACTTC; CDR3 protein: CASSLGPPLEQYF
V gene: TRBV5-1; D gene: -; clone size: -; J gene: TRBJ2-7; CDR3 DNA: TGCGCCAGCAGCTTGGCCGCAGGTCCCTACGAGCAGTACTTC; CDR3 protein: CASSLAAGPYEQYF
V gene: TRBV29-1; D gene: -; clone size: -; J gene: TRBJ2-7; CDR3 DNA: TGCAGCGTTGTAGGACACTACGAGCAGTACTTC; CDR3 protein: CSVVGHYEQYF
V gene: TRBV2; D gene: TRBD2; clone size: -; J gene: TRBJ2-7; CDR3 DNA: TGTGCCAGCAGTGGGGAGGGACTGAATGAGCAGTACTTC; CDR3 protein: CASSGEGLNEQYF
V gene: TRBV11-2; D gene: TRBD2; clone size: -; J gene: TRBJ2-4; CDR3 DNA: TGTGCCAGCAGCACCGGGACTAGCGTAGCCAAAAACATTCAGTACTTC; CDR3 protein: CASSTGTSVAKNIQYF
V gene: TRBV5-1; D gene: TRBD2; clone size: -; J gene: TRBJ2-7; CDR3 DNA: TGCGCCAGCAGCTTGAAAGCGGGAACCTCTTCTCACTCCTACGAGCAGTACTTC; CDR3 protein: CASSLKAGTSSHSYEQYF
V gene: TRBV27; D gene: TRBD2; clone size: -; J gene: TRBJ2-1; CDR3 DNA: TGTGCCAGCAGTTATCAGGGACTAGCGGGAGGAGGGAATGAGCAGTTCTTC; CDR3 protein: CASSYQGLAGGGNEQFF
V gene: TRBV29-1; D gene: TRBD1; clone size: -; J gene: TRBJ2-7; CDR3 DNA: TGCAGCGTCCTCCGGGACAGGGACTACGAGCAGTACTTC; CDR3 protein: CSVLRDRDYEQYF
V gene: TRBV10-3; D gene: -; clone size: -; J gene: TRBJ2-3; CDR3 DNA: TGTGCCATTAAGCTGACATCTAATTATACGCAGTATTTT; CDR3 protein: CAIKLTSNYTQYF
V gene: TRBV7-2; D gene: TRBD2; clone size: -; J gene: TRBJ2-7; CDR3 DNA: TGTGCCAGCAGCTCGAGCGGGACCCCCTACGAGCAGTACTTC; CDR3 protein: CASSSSGTPYEQYF
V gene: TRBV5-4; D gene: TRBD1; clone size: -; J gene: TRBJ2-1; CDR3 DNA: TGTGCCAGCAGTATGACAGGGAGCCTCGGTGAGCAGTTCTTC; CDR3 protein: CASSMTGSLGEQFF
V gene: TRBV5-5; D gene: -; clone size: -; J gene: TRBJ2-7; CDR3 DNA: TGTGCCAGCAGCTTGGAATGGCTGCCATCCGAGCAGTACTTC; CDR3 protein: CASSLEWLPSEQYF
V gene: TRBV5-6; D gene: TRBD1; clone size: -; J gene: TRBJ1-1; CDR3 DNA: TGTGCCAGCAGCTACCCAGGGGGCATGAACACTGAAGCTTTCTTT; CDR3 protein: CASSYPGGMNTEAFF
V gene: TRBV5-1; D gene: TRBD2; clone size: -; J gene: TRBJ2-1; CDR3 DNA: TGCGCCAGCAGCTTGGCTAGCGGAGTCTACAATGAGCAGTTCTTC; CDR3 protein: CASSLASGVYNEQFF
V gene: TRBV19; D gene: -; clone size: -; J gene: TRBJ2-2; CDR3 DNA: TGTGCCAGTAGCCCAAGAAACACCGGGGAGCTGTTTTTT; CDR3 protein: CASSPRNTGELFF
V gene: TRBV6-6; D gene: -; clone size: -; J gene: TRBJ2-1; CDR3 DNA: TGTGCCAGCAGATCCCCAGGGTCCCCTTTCAATGAGCAGTTCTTC; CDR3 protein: CASRSPGSPFNEQFF
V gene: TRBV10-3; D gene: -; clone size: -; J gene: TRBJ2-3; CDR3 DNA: TGTGCCATCAAGGAGGGGGGGACAGATACGCAGTATTTT; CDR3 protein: CAIKEGGTDTQYF
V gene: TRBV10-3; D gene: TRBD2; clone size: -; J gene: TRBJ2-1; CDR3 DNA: TGTGCCAGCGGACTAGCAAGTGGCCTCAATGAGCAGTTCTTC; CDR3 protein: CASGLASGLNEQFF
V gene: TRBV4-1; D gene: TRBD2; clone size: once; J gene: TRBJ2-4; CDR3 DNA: TGCGCCAGCAGCCAAGAAGGCGGGGGAGACAAAAACATTCAGTACTTC; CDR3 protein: CASSQEGGGDKNIQYF
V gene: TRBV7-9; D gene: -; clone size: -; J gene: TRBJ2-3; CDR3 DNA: TGTGCCAGCACGACAGACACAGATACGCAGTATTTT; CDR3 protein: CASTTDTDTQYF
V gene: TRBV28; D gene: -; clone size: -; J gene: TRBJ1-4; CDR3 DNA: TGTGCCAGCAGTTTTTTGGGTGAAAAACTGTTTTTT; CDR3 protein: CASSFLGEKLFF
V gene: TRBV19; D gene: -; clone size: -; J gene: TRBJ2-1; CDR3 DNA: TGTGCCAGTAGTATCGGACTGGCCAATGAGCAGTTCTTC; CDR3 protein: CASSIGLANEQFF
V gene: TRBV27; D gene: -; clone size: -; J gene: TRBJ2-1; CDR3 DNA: TGTGCCAGCAGCACCTCACTAGCCTACAATGAGCAGTTCTTC; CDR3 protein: CASSTSLAYNEQFF
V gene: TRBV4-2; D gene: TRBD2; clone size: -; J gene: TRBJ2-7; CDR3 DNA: TGTGCCAGCACCCGGACTAGCGGGAGCCCCTCCTACGAGCAGTACTTC; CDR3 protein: CASTRTSGSPSYEQYF
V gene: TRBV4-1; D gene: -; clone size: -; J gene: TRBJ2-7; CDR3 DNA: TGCGCCAGCAGCCAGTCGCCGGGAGAGTACGAGCAGTACTTC; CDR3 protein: CASSQSPGEYEQYF
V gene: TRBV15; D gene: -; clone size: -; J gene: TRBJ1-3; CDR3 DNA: TGTGCCACCAGCAGAGACCCCCCAACTTGGTCTGGAAACACCATATATTTT; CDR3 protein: CATSRDPPTWSGNTIYF
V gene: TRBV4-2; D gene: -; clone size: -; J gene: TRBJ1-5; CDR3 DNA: TGTGCCAGCAGCCAAGGAGACGGACTCCTGCTCAGCAATCAGCCCCAGCATTTT; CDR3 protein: CASSQGDGLLLSNQPQHF
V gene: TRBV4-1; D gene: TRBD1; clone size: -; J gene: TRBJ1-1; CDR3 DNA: TGCGCCAGCAGCCATGCATTCCGGGACAGGGGATGGAACACTGAAGCTTTCTTT; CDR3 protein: CASSHAFRDRGWNTEAFF
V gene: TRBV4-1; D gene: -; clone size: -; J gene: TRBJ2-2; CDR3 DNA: TGCGCCAGCAGCCAAGCTAGCACCGGGGAGCTGTTTTTT; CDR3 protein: CASSQASTGELFF
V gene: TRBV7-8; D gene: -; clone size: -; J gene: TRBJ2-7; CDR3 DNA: TGTGCCAGCAGCTTCCTAAGAACCGACAGGTCCCCTCTTTTCTACGAGCAGTACTTC; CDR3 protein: CASSFLRTDRSPLFYEQYF
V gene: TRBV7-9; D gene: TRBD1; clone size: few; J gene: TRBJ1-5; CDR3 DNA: TGTGCCAGCAGCTTATGGTCGGGTGGACAGGGTAATCAGCCCCAGCATTTT; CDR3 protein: CASSLWSGGQGNQPQHF